This T cell receptor beta chain was documented in a study of T cell changes during pregnancy in multiple sclerosis. Germline V gene sequence: CDR1 SGHAT, CDR2 FQNNGV. This CDR3 is 19 amino acids long. The ends lost 4 bases at V and 2 bases at J; junction bases unmatched: 16. The repertoire was sequenced with immunoSEQ multiplex PCR; TCRdb's copy has only in-frame clones and lacks some. The table includes around 70,000 clones, roughly 92% detected once. The sequence came from a female donor with multiple sclerosis, enrolled in a pregnancy study. The gene calls are TRBV11-2 and TRBJ2-3; 9 positions agree with TRBD2. The source was peripheral blood, collected before pregnancy. The CDR3 is CASSSPPLAGLQHTDTQYF. DNA for the CDR3: TGTGCCAGCAGCTCCCCCCCGCTAGCGGGACTCCAACACACAGATACGCAGTATTTT. Using reference TRBV11-2 and TRBJ2-3 for the parts outside the CDR3, the full variable domain is EAGVAQSPRYKIIEKRQSVAFWCNPISGHATLYWYQQILGQGPKLLIQFQNNGVVDDSQLPKDRFSAERLKGVDSTLKIQPAKLEDSAVYLCASSSPPLAGLQHTDTQYFGPGTRLTVL.